Sequencing of this T cell receptor (beta chain) was carried out in a study of cytomegalovirus exposure and HLA in healthy donors. Notes on the study in general: Across donors, most TCRs were seen rarely, yet some public ones were widespread. The investigators catalogued 150 or so TCR beta chains as cytomegalovirus-associated.

To note about this clone: Its specificity is not known.

The PCR contained 60 Vbeta and 13 Jbeta primers. Produced via immunoSEQ multiplex PCR; TCRdb's table is partial and in-frame only. This sample has some 90,000 clones, with around 81% found just once. The sample consisted of PBMCs. This receptor was identified in a man aged 25 to 45 in good health and CMV-seronegative.

CDR3: CASSLVGVDYEQYF. CDR3 coding DNA: TGTGCCAGCAGTTTAGTGGGCGTAGACTACGAGCAGTACTTC. This rearrangement joins TRBV27 to TRBJ2-7, with no clear D. The CDR3 is 14 residues long. Trimming pared 2 bases from V and 3 bases from J, leaving 11 bases between. Germline CDR1 reads MNHEY; CDR2 reads SMNVEV (reference sequence).